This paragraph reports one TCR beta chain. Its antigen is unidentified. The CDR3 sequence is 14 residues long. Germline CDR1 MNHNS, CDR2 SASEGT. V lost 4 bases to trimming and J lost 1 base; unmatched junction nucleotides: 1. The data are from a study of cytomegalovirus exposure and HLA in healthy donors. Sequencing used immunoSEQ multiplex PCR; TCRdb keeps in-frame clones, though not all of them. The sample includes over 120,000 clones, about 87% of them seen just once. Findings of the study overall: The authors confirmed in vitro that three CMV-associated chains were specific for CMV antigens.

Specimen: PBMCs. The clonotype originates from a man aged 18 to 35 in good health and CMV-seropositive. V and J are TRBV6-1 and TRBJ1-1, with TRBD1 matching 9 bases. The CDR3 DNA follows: TGTGCCAGCAGTGGGGGACAGGGGAACACTGAAGCTTTCTTT. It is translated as CASSGGQGNTEAFF.